This T cell receptor (beta chain) was sequenced in a study of untreated major depressive disorder. Study-wide findings and caveats: All top five TRBV05-01 clones per subject were private clones. CD4+ T cells from depressed patients used TRBV05-01 (Vbeta 5.1) more often than controls.

Controls lacked current or lifetime mood disorder and scored 5 or less on depressive symptoms. Typically about 96% of enriched cells were CD4+. Some clones are missing from TCRdb's copy, which holds only in-frame ones; the method was immunoSEQ multiplex PCR. Here the sample spans tens of thousands of clones, over 80% being singletons. Comments on this clone: Its cognate antigen is unknown.

V lost 5 bases and J lost 0; bases outside the gene matches: 13. Germline-derived CDR1 and CDR2 are SGHTA and FQGNSA. This CDR3 has 17 amino acids. The sample comprised CD4+ T cells from PBMCs. V gene TRBV7-2 combines with J gene TRBJ2-7; 7 positions agree with TRBD2. This TCR derives from a man in his thirties or forties in good health. The chain's CDR3 is CASSPLYTSESSYEQYF. The DNA of the CDR3 is TGTGCCAGCAGCCCCCTTTATACTAGCGAGAGCTCCTACGAGCAGTACTTC.